Presented here are 5 T cell receptor beta chains from one specimen sequenced in a study of graft-versus-host responses after intestinal transplantation. TCRdb's copy holds only in-frame clones and misses some; the assay was immunoSEQ multiplex PCR. The sample includes some 100,000 clones, about 89% of them seen just once. For these receptors, no antigen is known. The source material was unstimulated CD8+ T cells sorted from spleen or lymph node cells, sampled before intestinal transplant. The origin of the receptors is a human donor who received an intestinal transplant.

This clone occurred a few times. The chain carries TRBV11-2 and TRBJ2-1, with TRBD1 as a possible D gene (6 bases). The CDR3 contains 13 residues. CDR1 SGHAT and CDR2 FQNNGV come from the germline V gene. Trimming cost V 4 bases and J 10 bases, with 14 bases left between them. The CDR3 reads CASSSLQGSEQFF. DNA of the CDR3: TGTGCCAGCAGCTCCCTACAGGGATCGGAGCAGTTCTTC.

The chain uses TRBV2 and TRBJ2-7, with 8 bases aligning to TRBD1. The V segment lost 2 bases and the J segment 3 bases; nucleotides outside the gene matches: 3. Germline CDR1 and CDR2: SNHLY and FYNNEI. The CDR3 is 14 amino acids. CDR3 protein: CASSEPDRDYEQYF. The CDR3 nucleotides are TGTGCCAGCAGTGAACCGGACAGGGACTACGAGCAGTACTTC.

The chain has TRBV19 and TRBJ1-1; weak D call: TRBD1 (6 bases). CDR1 and CDR2 from the germline V gene are LNHDA and SQIVND (reference sequence). V was shortened by 5 bases and J by 5 bases, with 15 bases between the two germline ends. This CDR3 region has 14 residues. In DNA, the CDR3 is TGTGCCAGTAGTCGTACAGGGATTGGGACTGAAGCTTTCTTT. Translated, it gives CASSRTGIGTEAFF.

The V call is TRBV6-1, the J call TRBJ2-7; no reliable D call. V was trimmed by 6 bases and J by 0 bases, leaving 15 bases between them. The CDR3 has 15 residues. Germline CDR1 and CDR2: MNHNS and SASEGT. The CDR3 nucleotides are TGTGCCAGCAGCCAAGAGGTTTCGAGCTCCTACGAGCAGTACTTC. The encoded protein is CASSQEVSSSYEQYF.

The chain is built from TRBV11-1 and TRBJ2-5, with 7 bases aligning to TRBD1. Trimming cost V 2 bases and J 3 bases; bases outside gene matches: 0. Germline V CDR1 and CDR2: SGHAT, FQDESV (reference sequence). The CDR3 consists of 13 residues. As DNA, the CDR3 is TGTGCCAGCAGCTTACAGGGGGAAGAGACCCAGTACTTC. Translated: CASSLQGEETQYF.